This is a list of T cell receptor beta chains from one sample in a study of response to subunit inactivated influenza vaccine. Each CDR3 protein gets one entry after TCRdb re-called the RT-PCR reads with MiXCR. The sample lists approximately 500,000 distinct CDR3 sequences; 14% were seen once. The sample here was PBMCs from blood, taken less than 13 days after vaccination. Source of these receptors: a man aged 45-60 years who received an inactivated influenza vaccine. The CDR3 runs from the conserved cysteine through the conserved F or W. Each record gives: D gene, V gene, J gene, clone size, CDR3 DNA, CDR3 protein. A D gene is named only where the DNA matches it firmly. Only part of the rows carry a size: once, few, many, or a class if the clone is expanded.

d_gene: NA
v_gene: TRBV4-2
j_gene: TRBJ2-3
abundance: few
CDR3nt: TGTGCCAGCAGCCAATCTGACAGAACTAGCACAGATACGCAGTATTTT
CDR3aa: CASSQSDRTSTDTQYF

d_gene: NA
v_gene: TRBV7-2
j_gene: TRBJ2-1
abundance: many
CDR3nt: TGTGCCAGCAGCTCAGCGGTAGAGCAGTTCTTC
CDR3aa: CASSSAVEQFF

d_gene: NA
v_gene: TRBV10-2
j_gene: TRBJ2-7
abundance: few
CDR3nt: TGCGCCAGCAGTGAGCCCCTTTCGGATTACGAGCAGTACTTC
CDR3aa: CASSEPLSDYEQYF

d_gene: TRBD1
v_gene: TRBV15
j_gene: TRBJ2-7
abundance: few
CDR3nt: TGTGCCACCAGCAGCCAACAGGGGACCTACGAGCAGTACTTC
CDR3aa: CATSSQQGTYEQYF

d_gene: NA
v_gene: TRBV7-2
j_gene: TRBJ2-2
abundance: few
CDR3nt: TGTGCCAGCAGCTTAGGTCTAGGAAGTGCGGGGGAGCTGTTTTTT
CDR3aa: CASSLGLGSAGELFF

d_gene: NA
v_gene: TRBV30
j_gene: TRBJ2-1
abundance: NA
CDR3nt: TGTGCCTGGAAAGGCATCTCGGGCAATGAGCAGTTCTTC
CDR3aa: CAWKGISGNEQFF

d_gene: NA
v_gene: TRBV5-1
j_gene: TRBJ2-1
abundance: NA
CDR3nt: TGCGCCAGCATGAGCACCGGGACATCCTACAATGAGCAGTTCTTC
CDR3aa: CASMSTGTSYNEQFF

d_gene: NA
v_gene: TRBV12-3/TRBV12-4
j_gene: TRBJ1-4
abundance: NA
CDR3nt: TGTGCCAGCAAAAGGGAAGGAAAACTGTTTTTT
CDR3aa: CASKREGKLFF

d_gene: NA
v_gene: TRBV6-1
j_gene: TRBJ2-7
abundance: NA
CDR3nt: TGTGCCACCATAGTACAGGGCAACTACGAGCAGTACTTC
CDR3aa: CATIVQGNYEQYF

d_gene: TRBD2
v_gene: TRBV12-3/TRBV12-4
j_gene: TRBJ2-3
abundance: few
CDR3nt: TGTGCCAGCACGTTGCGGGGCGGGAGGATTGTCACAGATACGCAGTATTTT
CDR3aa: CASTLRGGRIVTDTQYF

d_gene: NA
v_gene: TRBV19
j_gene: TRBJ2-1
abundance: NA
CDR3nt: TGTGCCAGTAGGAGAAGTCCAGGGGACAATGAGCAGTTCTTC
CDR3aa: CASRRSPGDNEQFF

d_gene: NA
v_gene: TRBV29-1
j_gene: TRBJ1-2
abundance: NA
CDR3nt: TGCAGCGTTGCTGGGGACCGCTATGGCTACACCTTC
CDR3aa: CSVAGDRYGYTF

d_gene: NA
v_gene: TRBV7-8
j_gene: TRBJ2-1
abundance: few
CDR3nt: TGTGCCAGCAGCCCCTGGCGTTTCAGCGCCAACTACAATGAGCAGTTCTTC
CDR3aa: CASSPWRFSANYNEQFF

d_gene: TRBD2
v_gene: TRBV5-1
j_gene: TRBJ2-3
abundance: few
CDR3nt: TGCGCCAGCAGCCGTAGCGGGGAAGTCACAGATACGCAGTATTTT
CDR3aa: CASSRSGEVTDTQYF

d_gene: NA
v_gene: TRBV4-2
j_gene: TRBJ2-1
abundance: many
CDR3nt: TGTGCCAGCAGCCAAGGGCCTAGCGAAAGCTCCTACAATGAGCAGTTCTTC
CDR3aa: CASSQGPSESSYNEQFF

d_gene: TRBD1
v_gene: TRBV7-2
j_gene: TRBJ2-7
abundance: NA
CDR3nt: TGTGCCAGCAGCTTAGCGCTGGGGCAGGGGGTCGAGCAGTACTTC
CDR3aa: CASSLALGQGVEQYF

d_gene: NA
v_gene: TRBV19
j_gene: TRBJ2-4
abundance: NA
CDR3nt: TGTGCCAGTAGTATCTCCAGTCTAGCCAAAAACATTCAGTACTTC
CDR3aa: CASSISSLAKNIQYF

d_gene: TRBD1
v_gene: TRBV11-2
j_gene: TRBJ2-4
abundance: NA
CDR3nt: TGTGCCAGCAGTCGAATGGGGTTTTGGACAGGGGAAAACATTCAGTACTTC
CDR3aa: CASSRMGFWTGENIQYF

d_gene: NA
v_gene: TRBV6-6
j_gene: TRBJ2-7
abundance: NA
CDR3nt: TGTGCCAGCAGTCCGGGACACCTCGAGCAGTACTTC
CDR3aa: CASSPGHLEQYF

d_gene: TRBD2
v_gene: TRBV5-1
j_gene: TRBJ2-1
abundance: NA
CDR3nt: TGCGCCAGCAGCCCGTCCGCCGCGGGGGACCACAATGAGCAGTTCTTC
CDR3aa: CASSPSAAGDHNEQFF

d_gene: NA
v_gene: TRBV5-1
j_gene: TRBJ2-7
abundance: few
CDR3nt: TGCGCCAGCAGCGCCCAAGGGGAGGTCTACGAGCAGTACTTC
CDR3aa: CASSAQGEVYEQYF

d_gene: NA
v_gene: TRBV29-1
j_gene: TRBJ2-2
abundance: NA
CDR3nt: TGCAGCGTTGACTCGTCGTACACCGGGGAGCTGTTTTTT
CDR3aa: CSVDSSYTGELFF

d_gene: NA
v_gene: TRBV7-2
j_gene: TRBJ2-3
abundance: few
CDR3nt: TGTGCCAGCAGCCATATTGCCTTACCAGATACGCAGTATTTT
CDR3aa: CASSHIALPDTQYF

d_gene: TRBD2
v_gene: TRBV20-1
j_gene: TRBJ2-3
abundance: few
CDR3nt: TGCAGTGCTAGACTGACTAGCGGGAGAGCAGATACGCAGTATTTT
CDR3aa: CSARLTSGRADTQYF

d_gene: TRBD1
v_gene: TRBV28
j_gene: TRBJ1-6
abundance: NA
CDR3nt: TGTGCCAGCAGTTTGATGTACGGGACAGACGACCCACCCCTCCACTTT
CDR3aa: CASSLMYGTDDPPLHF

d_gene: NA
v_gene: TRBV30
j_gene: TRBJ2-5
abundance: once
CDR3nt: TGTGCCTGGAGTCGACCCCCCCCCGGGACCGAAGAGACCCAGTACTTC
CDR3aa: CAWSRPPPGTEETQYF

d_gene: TRBD1
v_gene: TRBV12-3/TRBV12-4
j_gene: TRBJ1-1
abundance: NA
CDR3nt: TGTGCCAGCAGCCCCAAAGAGGACAGGGCCGCTTTCTTT
CDR3aa: CASSPKEDRAAFF

d_gene: TRBD2
v_gene: TRBV4-3
j_gene: TRBJ2-4
abundance: few
CDR3nt: TGCGCCAGCAGCCGGGGACTAGCGGGAGATAACATTCAGTACTTC
CDR3aa: CASSRGLAGDNIQYF

d_gene: TRBD1
v_gene: TRBV28
j_gene: TRBJ2-3
abundance: few
CDR3nt: TGTGCCAGCACCCCTGGGACAGGACGCGATACGCAGTATTTT
CDR3aa: CASTPGTGRDTQYF

d_gene: NA
v_gene: TRBV7-2
j_gene: TRBJ2-2
abundance: many
CDR3nt: TGTGCCAGCAGCTTAGTTCTCGGCGGTAACACCGGGGAGCTGTTTTTT
CDR3aa: CASSLVLGGNTGELFF

d_gene: NA
v_gene: TRBV28
j_gene: TRBJ2-6
abundance: few
CDR3nt: TGTGCCAGCAGTCTCCCCCTATTTGGGGCCAACGTCCTGACTTTC
CDR3aa: CASSLPLFGANVLTF

d_gene: NA
v_gene: TRBV12-3/TRBV12-4
j_gene: TRBJ1-1
abundance: NA
CDR3nt: TGTGCCAGCAGTTTAGTAGGACACCCGAACACTGAAGCTTTCTTT
CDR3aa: CASSLVGHPNTEAFF

d_gene: NA
v_gene: TRBV6-1
j_gene: TRBJ2-2
abundance: NA
CDR3nt: TGTGCCAGCAGTGAACAGGGGAGGGGGGCCGGGGAGCTGTTTTTT
CDR3aa: CASSEQGRGAGELFF

d_gene: NA
v_gene: TRBV7-9
j_gene: TRBJ1-1
abundance: NA
CDR3nt: TGTGCCAGCAGCTCAAAGGTCAGGGTTGGGAGTGAAGCTTTCTTT
CDR3aa: CASSSKVRVGSEAFF

d_gene: TRBD2
v_gene: TRBV5-1
j_gene: TRBJ2-3
abundance: NA
CDR3nt: TGCGCCAGCAGCTCCGTAGCGGGGTCTCCGGTAGATACGCAGTATTTT
CDR3aa: CASSSVAGSPVDTQYF

d_gene: NA
v_gene: TRBV29-1
j_gene: TRBJ2-2
abundance: many
CDR3nt: TGCAGCGTCTTCGAGAACACCGGGGAGCTGTTTTTT
CDR3aa: CSVFENTGELFF

d_gene: NA
v_gene: TRBV20-1
j_gene: TRBJ1-1
abundance: few
CDR3nt: TGCAGTGCCTTAGAGAACACTGAAGCTTTCTTT
CDR3aa: CSALENTEAFF

d_gene: NA
v_gene: TRBV29-1
j_gene: TRBJ2-5
abundance: NA
CDR3nt: TGCAGCGTCTATCCCATCCCGGATCTAGAGACCCAGTACTTC
CDR3aa: CSVYPIPDLETQYF

d_gene: NA
v_gene: TRBV7-8
j_gene: TRBJ1-1
abundance: NA
CDR3nt: TGTGCCAGCAGCTTACGGGGGGCGCGGGTCACTGAAGCTTTCTTT
CDR3aa: CASSLRGARVTEAFF

d_gene: NA
v_gene: TRBV6-5
j_gene: TRBJ1-1
abundance: NA
CDR3nt: TGTGCCAGCAGTTACTCGCGGGGGGCTGAAGCTTTCTTT
CDR3aa: CASSYSRGAEAFF

d_gene: TRBD1
v_gene: TRBV4-1
j_gene: TRBJ2-7
abundance: few
CDR3nt: TGCGCCAGCAGCCAAGAAGGACAGGGCTACGAGCAGTACTTC
CDR3aa: CASSQEGQGYEQYF

d_gene: NA
v_gene: TRBV6-1
j_gene: TRBJ1-2
abundance: many
CDR3nt: TGTGCCAGCAGTCGACAGGCCAACTATGGCTACACCTTC
CDR3aa: CASSRQANYGYTF

d_gene: TRBD1
v_gene: TRBV12-3/TRBV12-4
j_gene: TRBJ1-5
abundance: NA
CDR3nt: TGTGCCAGCAGTCGACAGGGGGTCTGGCAGCCCCAGCATTTT
CDR3aa: CASSRQGVWQPQHF

d_gene: TRBD2
v_gene: TRBV29-1
j_gene: TRBJ2-1
abundance: NA
CDR3nt: TGCAGCGCCTTAATAGCGGGAGGAGATTTGGATGAGCAGTTCTTC
CDR3aa: CSALIAGGDLDEQFF

d_gene: NA
v_gene: TRBV7-2
j_gene: TRBJ2-5
abundance: few
CDR3nt: TGTGCCAGCAGCTTAAACACACAAGAGACCCAGTACTTC
CDR3aa: CASSLNTQETQYF

d_gene: NA
v_gene: TRBV20-1
j_gene: TRBJ2-5
abundance: few
CDR3nt: TGCAGTGCTAGAGGGGGGGCGGCTAGCGGAGAGACCCAGTACTTC
CDR3aa: CSARGGAASGETQYF

d_gene: TRBD1
v_gene: TRBV6-5
j_gene: TRBJ1-5
abundance: NA
CDR3nt: TGTGCCAGCAGTTCCCCGACAGGGGACAATCAGCCCCAGCATTTT
CDR3aa: CASSSPTGDNQPQHF

d_gene: TRBD2
v_gene: TRBV4-3
j_gene: TRBJ2-3
abundance: many
CDR3nt: TGCGCCAGCAGCCAAGATGAAGCGGCGGGAGGCCTAAATACGCAGTATTTT
CDR3aa: CASSQDEAAGGLNTQYF

d_gene: TRBD2
v_gene: TRBV7-2
j_gene: TRBJ2-7
abundance: NA
CDR3nt: TGTGCCAGCAGTAACCAGCGGGGGGGCTTTTTTGAGCAGTACTTC
CDR3aa: CASSNQRGGFFEQYF

d_gene: NA
v_gene: TRBV7-2
j_gene: TRBJ1-2
abundance: few
CDR3nt: TGTGCCAGCAGTCTTCAGGGGCAATTAAACTATGGCTACACCTTC
CDR3aa: CASSLQGQLNYGYTF

d_gene: NA
v_gene: TRBV3-1
j_gene: TRBJ2-7
abundance: NA
CDR3nt: TGTGCCAGCAGCCATACGGGACACCGCCTTACCTACGAGCAGTACTTC
CDR3aa: CASSHTGHRLTYEQYF

d_gene: TRBD1
v_gene: TRBV3-1
j_gene: TRBJ1-1
abundance: NA
CDR3nt: TGTGCCAGCAGCCGACAGGGGACAGGGGGCACTGAAGCTTTCTTT
CDR3aa: CASSRQGTGGTEAFF

d_gene: NA
v_gene: TRBV7-8
j_gene: TRBJ1-2
abundance: many
CDR3nt: TGTGCCAGCAGCTTAGAAAGGGTGTATGGCTACACCTTC
CDR3aa: CASSLERVYGYTF

d_gene: NA
v_gene: TRBV10-3
j_gene: TRBJ1-1
abundance: few
CDR3nt: TGTGCCATCAGCCCAGGGGTGAACACTGAAGCTTTCTTT
CDR3aa: CAISPGVNTEAFF

d_gene: NA
v_gene: TRBV7-2
j_gene: TRBJ2-1
abundance: few
CDR3nt: TGTGCCAGCAGCCCGGAGGTCTTGGGATCCAATGAGCAGTTCTTC
CDR3aa: CASSPEVLGSNEQFF

d_gene: NA
v_gene: TRBV27
j_gene: TRBJ2-3
abundance: few
CDR3nt: TGTGCCAGCAACTGGACCCCGCGGGCAGATACGCAGTATTTT
CDR3aa: CASNWTPRADTQYF

d_gene: TRBD2
v_gene: TRBV6-1
j_gene: TRBJ2-3
abundance: NA
CDR3nt: TGTGCCAGCAGAAGGAGCGGGAGTAGCACAGATACGCAGTATTTT
CDR3aa: CASRRSGSSTDTQYF

d_gene: NA
v_gene: TRBV6-2/TRBV6-3
j_gene: TRBJ2-1
abundance: NA
CDR3nt: TGTGCCAGCAGTTACTCAACAGCTCCCCGGGGGACACAGGAGGTCTTC
CDR3aa: CASSYSTAPRGTQEVF

d_gene: NA
v_gene: TRBV6-1
j_gene: TRBJ2-1
abundance: NA
CDR3nt: TGTGCCTACCGGCCGAATTGGTCCTACAATGAGCAGTTCTTC
CDR3aa: CAYRPNWSYNEQFF

d_gene: NA
v_gene: TRBV6-2/TRBV6-3
j_gene: TRBJ1-5
abundance: few
CDR3nt: TGTGCCAGCAGAAAAATTCCGGGACCCAGGGGCAATCAGCCCCAGCATTTT
CDR3aa: CASRKIPGPRGNQPQHF